A selection of T cell receptor beta chains follows, all from one sample in a study of CD8 T cells in ankylosing spondylitis. TCRdb itself ran the 5' RACE reads through MiXCR, one entry per CDR3 protein. This sample has 380,000 or so distinct CDR3 sequences; roughly 20% occur once, and the top ten carry around 14%. The sample taken for sequencing was blood, either unsorted or a sorted T cell fraction (not recorded which). Receptors originate from a male donor with ankylosing spondylitis or in good health (not recorded which). CDR3s include the opening cysteine and the closing phenylalanine or tryptophan. The D gene is left open where the match is weak. For some rows the clone size is stated as once, few or many, or as a class when expanded; others skip it.

j_call	d_call	v_call	clone_size	cdr3_nt	cdr3_aa
TRBJ2-7	NA	TRBV7-9	NA	TGTGCCAGCAGCTTAGTTGGCGGGGCGGAGGAGCAGTACTTC	CASSLVGGAEEQYF
TRBJ2-3	NA	TRBV29-1	few	TGCAGCGCTCTCGAGCCAGGCGATACGCAGTATTTT	CSALEPGDTQYF
TRBJ2-5	NA	TRBV10-3	few	TGTGCCATCAGTGGGGTTCCCGGGTCCGGGCAAGAGACCCAGTACTTC	CAISGVPGSGQETQYF
TRBJ2-7	NA	TRBV10-2	NA	TGCGCCAGCCGCGACTCCTCCAACTACGAGCAGTACTTC	CASRDSSNYEQYF
TRBJ2-5	NA	TRBV7-9	NA	TGTGCCAGCAGCTCCCGGATGGGCGAGACCCAGTACTTC	CASSSRMGETQYF
TRBJ2-7	NA	TRBV6-4	NA	TGTGCCAGCAGTCCCGACAATGGCTACGAGCAGTACTTC	CASSPDNGYEQYF
TRBJ2-5	TRBD1	TRBV15	few	TGTGCCACCAGCAGTGACAGGGGGCGGAGGGAGACCCAGTACTTC	CATSSDRGRRETQYF
TRBJ2-1	TRBD1	TRBV7-2	few	TGTGCCAGCAGCATTTGGACAGGAACCGACAATGAGCAGTTCTTC	CASSIWTGTDNEQFF
TRBJ2-3	NA	TRBV7-9	NA	TGTGCCAGCACCTATTCCGGAAGCGAGCGGGTAGATACGCAGTATTTT	CASTYSGSERVDTQYF
TRBJ2-1	NA	TRBV15	NA	TGTGCCACCAGCCCCGGAGGGTACAATGAGCAGTTCTTC	CATSPGGYNEQFF
TRBJ2-7	NA	TRBV7-9	few	TGTGCCAGCAGCCAAGTAGACGGAACCTACGAGCAGTACTTC	CASSQVDGTYEQYF
TRBJ1-4	NA	TRBV12-3/TRBV12-4	NA	TGTGCCAGCAGTTTAAGGGAAAAACTGTTTTTT	CASSLREKLFF
TRBJ1-5	NA	TRBV4-1	NA	TGCGCCAGCAGCCGAGACCGGGGAGAGCAGCCCCAGCATTTT	CASSRDRGEQPQHF
TRBJ2-3	NA	TRBV27	many	TGTGCCAGCAGCTTATCTGGAGATACGCAGTATTTT	CASSLSGDTQYF
TRBJ2-1	NA	TRBV7-9	few	TGTGCCAGCGGGGGGAGTTACAATGAGCAGTTCTTC	CASGGSYNEQFF
TRBJ2-7	NA	TRBV23-1	NA	TGCGCCAGCAGTCGCCCCACGGGGGTTATTTGCGAGCAGTACTTC	CASSRPTGVICEQYF
TRBJ2-1	TRBD2	TRBV12-3/TRBV12-4	NA	TGTGCCAGCACCCTCCGGTTCGAGCGGGGGGGCGGGGAGCAGTTCTTC	CASTLRFERGGGEQFF
TRBJ2-1	TRBD2	TRBV4-1	few	TGCGCCAGCAGCCTTCTAATAGCGGGGGATGAGCAGTTCTTC	CASSLLIAGDEQFF
TRBJ1-1	NA	TRBV2	NA	TGTGCCAGGGACAGAGGTAACACTGAAGCTTTCTTT	CARDRGNTEAFF
TRBJ1-2	NA	TRBV4-1	NA	TGCGCCAGCAGCCTGGACAGTCTGAACTATGGCTACACCTTC	CASSLDSLNYGYTF
TRBJ1-6	TRBD1	TRBV7-6	few	TGTGCCAGCAGCTTGACAGGGGAGCGGTCACCCCTCCACTTT	CASSLTGERSPLHF
TRBJ2-3	TRBD2	TRBV10-1	NA	TGCGCCAGCAGTGACGGCGGGGGACGCACAGATACGCAGTATTTT	CASSDGGGRTDTQYF
TRBJ2-1	TRBD2	TRBV5-1	NA	TGCGCCAGCAGCTTGTGGGTAGCGGGGGCCAACAATGAGCAGTTCTTC	CASSLWVAGANNEQFF
TRBJ2-3	NA	TRBV12-3/TRBV12-4	NA	TGTGCCAGCAGTTTAGAGGAATATAGCACAGATACGCAGTATTTT	CASSLEEYSTDTQYF
TRBJ2-2	NA	TRBV6-1	NA	TGTTTATCCGGGGAGCTGTTTTTT	CLSGELFF
TRBJ2-1	NA	TRBV29-1	few	TGCAGCGTCGGGGAGAATGAGCAGTTCTTC	CSVGENEQFF
TRBJ2-2	NA	TRBV11-2	NA	TGTGCCAGCAGCCGCGGTAACGGGGAGCTGTTTTTT	CASSRGNGELFF
TRBJ2-5	TRBD2	TRBV13	NA	TGTGCCAGCAGCTTAAAACCGGGGGGCCAAGAGACCCAGTACTTC	CASSLKPGGQETQYF
TRBJ1-2	NA	TRBV7-9	NA	TGTGCCAGCAGCTTCGGTCCCGCTATTAACTATGGCTACACCTTC	CASSFGPAINYGYTF
TRBJ2-7	NA	TRBV20-1	few	TGCAGTGCTAGAGACAGGTCCTACGAGCAGTACTTC	CSARDRSYEQYF
TRBJ2-5	TRBD2	TRBV28	few	TGTGCCAGCAGTACACTAGCGGCTCCCCAAGAGACCCAGTACTTC	CASSTLAAPQETQYF